Here is one T cell receptor beta chain with its context. This sample is part of a study of blood T cell repertoires in COVID-19. Study-level information: Whether acute or convalescent, the COVID-19 samples came from the United States, Italy and Spain. T cells, B-cell-depleted T cells, or PBMCs supplied cDNA or gDNA.

The germline CDR1 and CDR2 sequences are SGDLS and YYNGEE. The CDR3 totals 16 residues. V was trimmed by 0 bases and J by 2 bases, leaving 12 bases between them. Methods used by the authors: Reference gene primers were amplified, and this amplification served to estimate nucleated cell counts. The table came from immunoSEQ multiplex PCR; TCRdb's copy has only in-frame clones and leaves some out. That table furnishes V, J and clone size, whereas the DNA furnished D and trimming. The sample has 200,000 or so clones; roughly three quarters are singletons. Sequenced: peripheral blood. The TCR originated in a man in his sixties with active or convalescent COVID-19. The V gene is TRBV9, the J gene TRBJ1-3, with a weak D call TRBD1 (6 bases). The CDR3 sequence: CASSVAVGAAGNTIYF. CDR3 nucleotides: TGTGCCAGCAGCGTAGCGGTGGGGGCAGCTGGAAACACCATATATTTT.